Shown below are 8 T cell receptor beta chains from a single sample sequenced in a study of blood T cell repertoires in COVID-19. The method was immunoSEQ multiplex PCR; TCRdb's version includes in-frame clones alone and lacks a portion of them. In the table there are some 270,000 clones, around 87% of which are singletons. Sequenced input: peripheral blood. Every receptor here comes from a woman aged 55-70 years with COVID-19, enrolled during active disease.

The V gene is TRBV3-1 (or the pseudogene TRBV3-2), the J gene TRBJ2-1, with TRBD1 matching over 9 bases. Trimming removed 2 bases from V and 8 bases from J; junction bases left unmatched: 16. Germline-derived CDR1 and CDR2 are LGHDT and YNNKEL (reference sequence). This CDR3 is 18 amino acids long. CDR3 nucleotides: TGTGCCAGCAGCCAAATAACACCAGCCCGGGACAGGGTCCATGAGCAGTTCTTC. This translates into CASSQITPARDRVHEQFF.

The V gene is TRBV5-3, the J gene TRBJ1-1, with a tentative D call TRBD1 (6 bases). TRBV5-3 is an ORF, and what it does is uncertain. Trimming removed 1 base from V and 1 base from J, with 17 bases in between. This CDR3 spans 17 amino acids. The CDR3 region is CARSLNRDHPGNTEAFF. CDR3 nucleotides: TGTGCCAGAAGCTTGAACAGGGATCACCCGGGGAACACTGAAGCTTTCTTT.

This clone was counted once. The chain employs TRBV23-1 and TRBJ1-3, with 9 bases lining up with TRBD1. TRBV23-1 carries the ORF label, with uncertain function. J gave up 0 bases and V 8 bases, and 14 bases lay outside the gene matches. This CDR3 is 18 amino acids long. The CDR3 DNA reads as TGCGCCAGCCAAAAGGGGGGGACAGGGACTAACTCTGGAAACACCATATATTTT. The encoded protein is CASQKGGTGTNSGNTIYF.

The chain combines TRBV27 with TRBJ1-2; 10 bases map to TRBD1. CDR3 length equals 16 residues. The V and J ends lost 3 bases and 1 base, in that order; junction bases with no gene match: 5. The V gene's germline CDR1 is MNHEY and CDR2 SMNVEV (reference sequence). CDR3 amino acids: CASSLGQGRFNYGYTF. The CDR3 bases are TGTGCCAGCAGTTTGGGACAGGGGAGGTTTAACTATGGCTACACCTTC.

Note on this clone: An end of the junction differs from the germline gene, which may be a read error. The CDR3 DNA reads TGTGCTAGCAGCCGACAGGGGGGGAACACCGGGGAGCTGTTTTTT. It specifies CASSRQGGNTGELFF. The chain combines TRBV7-7 with TRBJ2-2; 9 positions match TRBD1. This CDR3 has 15 residues. CDR1 SSHAT and CDR2 FNYEAQ come from the germline V gene (reference sequence).

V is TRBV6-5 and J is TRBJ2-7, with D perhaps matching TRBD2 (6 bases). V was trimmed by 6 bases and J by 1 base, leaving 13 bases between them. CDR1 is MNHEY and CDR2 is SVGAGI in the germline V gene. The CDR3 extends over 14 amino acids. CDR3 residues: CASSVEGGSYEQYF. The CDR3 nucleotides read TGTGCCAGCAGCGTGGAGGGAGGTTCCTACGAGCAGTACTTC.

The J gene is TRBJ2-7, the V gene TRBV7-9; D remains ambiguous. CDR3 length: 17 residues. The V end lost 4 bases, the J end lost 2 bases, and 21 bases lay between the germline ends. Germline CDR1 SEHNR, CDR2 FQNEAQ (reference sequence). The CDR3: CASSSPQPSPNPYEQYF. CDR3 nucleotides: TGTGCCAGCAGCTCCCCCCAACCTAGTCCAAACCCCTACGAGCAGTACTTC.

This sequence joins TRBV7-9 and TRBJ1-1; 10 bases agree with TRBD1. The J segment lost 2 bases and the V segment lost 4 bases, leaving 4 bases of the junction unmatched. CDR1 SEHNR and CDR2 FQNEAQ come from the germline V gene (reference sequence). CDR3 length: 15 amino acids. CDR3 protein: CASSSTGGGNTEAFF. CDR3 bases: TGTGCCAGCAGCTCGACAGGGGGCGGCAACACTGAAGCTTTCTTT.